The 32 T cell receptor beta chains presented below share a single source sample, sequenced in a study of blood T cell repertoires in COVID-19. TCRdb's copy holds only in-frame clones and misses some; the assay was immunoSEQ multiplex PCR. The repertoire includes about 180,000 clones, about 91% of them detected once, and 3.5% to 5% sits in the top ten. The sequenced sample consisted of peripheral blood. These receptors were obtained from a young woman with acute or convalescent COVID-19.

This chain links TRBV7-9 with TRBJ2-7; weak D call: TRBD1 (5 bases). There are 14 residues in the CDR3. Trimming cost V 1 base and J 3 bases, with 10 bases left between them. Germline CDR1 SEHNR, CDR2 FQNEAQ (reference sequence). CDR3 in DNA: TGTGCCAGCAGCTTAGGGGGCCAAATCTACGAGCAGTACTTC. Residues: CASSLGGQIYEQYF.

This chain links TRBV5-1 with TRBJ2-5, with D maybe TRBD1 (5 bases). This CDR3 comprises 13 residues. Germline V gene lookup returns CDR1 SGHRS and CDR2 YFSETQ. Trimming shortened V by 7 bases and J by 5 bases, and 15 bases separated the two germline ends. The CDR3 DNA is TGCGCCAGCGCCGTCCAGGGTTCTGAGACCCAGTACTTC. Protein product: CASAVQGSETQYF.

The chain carries TRBV2 and TRBJ1-1; D remains unclear. CDR3 length equals 13 residues. CDR1 is SNHLY, CDR2 FYNNEI, per germline. Trimming took off 11 bases at V and 4 bases at J, with 17 bases between the two ends. This CDR3 is CAAELEPGTEAFF. CDR3 DNA sequence: TGTGCCGCCGAACTTGAACCGGGCACTGAAGCTTTCTTT.

The chain employs TRBV7-2 and TRBJ2-3, with 10 nucleotides matching TRBD2. V shed 4 bases and J 5 bases; nucleotides not matched to a gene: 6. Germline-derived CDR1 and CDR2 are SGHTA and FQGNSA. The CDR3 is 15 residues long. CDR3 region: CASSSQGLALDTQYF. The CDR3 DNA follows: TGTGCCAGCAGCTCTCAGGGACTAGCGTTAGATACGCAGTATTTT.

This chain joins TRBV7-9 and TRBJ1-4; maybe TRBD1 (6 bases). This CDR3 is 14 amino acids long. The V end lost 6 bases, the J end lost 4 bases, and 12 bases lay between the germline ends. Germline V CDR1 and CDR2: SEHNR, FQNEAQ (reference sequence). Written as DNA, the CDR3 is TGTGCCAGCAGTCTGACAGGCCGTAATGAAAAACTGTTTTTT. Its protein product is CASSLTGRNEKLFF.

The V and J genes are TRBV7-9 and TRBJ1-5; D not certain. CDR1 is SEHNR, CDR2 FQNEAQ, per germline (reference sequence). The germline V and J ends were trimmed by 4 bases and 2 bases, with 6 bases remaining between them. The CDR3 length is 13 residues. The CDR3 nucleotides are TGTGCCAGCAGCTCCCAGGGCAATCAGCCCCAGCATTTT. It codes for CASSSQGNQPQHF.

The chain combines TRBV5-1 with TRBJ2-1; D unresolved. V was trimmed by 1 base and J by 0 bases, leaving 11 bases between them. The CDR3 covers 16 residues. From germline, CDR1 is SGHRS and CDR2 YFSETQ. The CDR3 nucleotides are TGCGCCAGCAGCTTGACATCCCGAAGCTCCTACAATGAGCAGTTCTTC. Amino acid sequence: CASSLTSRSSYNEQFF. Full variable domain (outside the CDR3, taken from reference TRBV5-1 and TRBJ2-1): KAGVTQTPRYLIKTRGQQVTLSCSPISGHRSVSWYQQTPGQGLQFLFEYFSETQRNKGNFPGRFSGRQFSNSRSEMNVSTLELGDSALYLCASSLTSRSSYNEQFFGPGTRLTVL.

The chain uses TRBV15 and TRBJ1-5, with D perhaps TRBD1 (6 bases). CDR3 length: 16 amino acids. CDR1 is LNHNV and CDR2 is YYDKDF in the germline V gene (reference sequence). V was clipped by 1 base and J by 5 bases, with 15 bases between them. DNA of the CDR3: TGTGCCACCAGCAGAGCCGGGGGGCTTAACCATCAGCCCCAGCATTTT. Translation gives CATSRAGGLNHQPQHF. Full variable domain (missing parts from reference TRBV15 and TRBJ1-5): DAMVIQNPRYQVTQFGKPVTLSCSQTLNHNVMYWYQQKSSQAPKLLFHYYDKDFNNEADTPDNFQSRRPNTSFCFLDIRSPGLGDTAMYLCATSRAGGLNHQPQHFGDGTRLSIL.

The table lists this clone with a few counts. The chain links TRBV5-1 to TRBJ2-5; TRBD1 matches at 7 bases. The CDR3 has 14 residues. Per germline, CDR1 SGHRS and CDR2 YFSETQ. Unmatched junction bases numbered 8, after V lost 4 bases and J lost 5 bases. CDR3 protein: CASSPGQASETQYF. The DNA for the CDR3 is TGCGCCAGCAGCCCAGGACAGGCCTCCGAGACCCAGTACTTC.

The count of this clone is one. The chain couples TRBV28 to TRBJ2-1; no definite D call. The V and J ends lost 3 bases and 15 bases respectively, with 18 bases between them. In germline, CDR1 is MDHEN, CDR2 SYDVKM. The CDR3 length is 13 residues. The CDR3 bases are TGTGCCAGCAGTTTCACGGTCTTGGCTAACAGGTTCTTC. Translation: CASSFTVLANRFF.

The V and J genes are TRBV2 and TRBJ2-5; D might be TRBD2 (5 bases). This CDR3 has 11 residues. In germline, CDR1 is SNHLY, CDR2 FYNNEI. Trimming left V 7 bases short and J 4 bases short, with 7 bases between. CDR3 in DNA: TGTGCCAGCACCCGGGGAGAGACCCAGTACTTC. Residues: CASTRGETQYF. Full variable domain (missing parts from reference TRBV2 and TRBJ2-5): EPEVTQTPSHQVTQMGQEVILRCVPISNHLYFYWYRQILGQKVEFLVSFYNNEISEKSEIFDDQFSVERPDGSNFTLKIRSTKLEDSAMYFCASTRGETQYFGPGTRLLVL.

This chain links TRBV5-1 with TRBJ2-7; TRBD1 matches at 7 bases. Unmatched junction bases numbered 10, after V lost 3 bases and J lost 1 base. Looked up from germline, CDR1 is SGHRS and CDR2 is YFSETQ. The CDR3 is 16 amino acids. The CDR3 loop reads CASSSKWDSRSYEQYF. DNA of the CDR3: TGCGCCAGCAGCTCCAAATGGGACAGCCGTTCCTACGAGCAGTACTTC.

The V call is TRBV7-2, the J call TRBJ1-4; D unresolved. Germline lookup yields CDR1 SGHTA and CDR2 FQGNSA. Trimming shortened V by 2 bases and J by 8 bases, and 6 bases separated the two germline ends. The CDR3 spans 12 residues. The CDR3 coding sequence is TGTGCCAGCAGCTTACCCTCCGAAAAACTGTTTTTT. This translates into CASSLPSEKLFF. Using reference TRBV7-2 and TRBJ1-4 for the parts outside the CDR3, the full variable domain is GAGVSQSPSNKVTEKGKDVELRCDPISGHTALYWYRQSLGQGLEFLIYFQGNSAPDKSGLPSDRFSAERTGGSVSTLTIQRTQQEDSAVYLCASSLPSEKLFFGSGTQLSVL.

The chain recombines TRBV11-2 with TRBJ1-2; possibly TRBD1 for D (5 bases). This CDR3 comprises 14 residues. Germline assignment: CDR1 SGHAT and CDR2 FQNNGV. V lost 5 bases, J lost 2 bases, and 12 bases lay in between. The CDR3 DNA reads TGTGCCAGCAGCACGACAGCGGGAAACTATGGCTACACCTTC. Translated: CASSTTAGNYGYTF.

The genes are TRBV2 and TRBJ1-2; the D is unclear. The CDR3 consists of 14 residues. In germline, CDR1 is SNHLY, CDR2 FYNNEI. V was pared by 6 bases and J by 1 base, with 12 bases between. The CDR3 here is CASSRVSVNYGYTF. The CDR3 DNA follows: TGTGCCAGCAGCCGGGTTTCTGTTAACTATGGCTACACCTTC.

The chain couples TRBV28 to TRBJ1-1; weak D call: TRBD1 (5 bases). From germline, CDR1 is MDHEN and CDR2 SYDVKM. V was pared by 4 bases and J by 3 bases, with 12 bases between. This CDR3 spans 14 amino acids. Here the CDR3 reads CASSSGVGHTEAFF. CDR3 in DNA: TGTGCCAGCAGTTCGGGGGTAGGTCACACTGAAGCTTTCTTT.

The V gene is TRBV11-3, the J gene TRBJ2-1; TRBD2 matches at 8 bases. This CDR3 region has 16 residues. V was clipped by 1 base and J by 2 bases; unmatched bases: 4. Germline lookup yields CDR1 SGHNT and CDR2 YENEEA. For the CDR3, the DNA is TGTGCCAGCAGCTTAGGGACCGGGAGGGCCTACAATGAGCAGTTCTTC. It yields the protein CASSLGTGRAYNEQFF.

V gene TRBV29-1 combines with J gene TRBJ1-1; D might be TRBD1 (5 bases). V lost 6 bases, J lost 6 bases, and 20 bases lay in between. The CDR3 extends over 14 amino acids. The V gene's germline CDR1 is SQVTM and CDR2 ANQGSEA. In nucleotides, the CDR3 is TGCAGCGTAACGACACGGGGGAAAGACGCTGAAGCTTTCTTT. Protein sequence: CSVTTRGKDAEAFF. The whole variable domain, filled in from reference TRBV29-1 and TRBJ1-1, reads SAVISQKPSRDICQRGTSLTIQCQVDSQVTMMFWYRQQPGQSLTLIATANQGSEATYESGFVIDKFPISRPNLTFSTLTVSNMSPEDSSIYLCSVTTRGKDAEAFFGQGTRLTVV.

V usage is TRBV6-1 and J usage is TRBJ1-4, with D perhaps matching TRBD1 (6 bases). V lost 2 bases to trimming and J lost 3 bases, with 10 bases between them. Germline lookup yields CDR1 MNHNS and CDR2 SASEGT. CDR3 length: 15 residues. The CDR3 reads CASSEMGGPNEKLFF. The CDR3 nucleotides read TGTGCCAGCAGTGAAATGGGGGGGCCTAATGAAAAACTGTTTTTT.

V usage is TRBV5-1 and J usage is TRBJ1-5; D not certain. The V gene's germline CDR1 is SGHRS and CDR2 YFSETQ. Trimming took 0 bases from V and 0 from J, leaving 4 bases between them. The CDR3 is made up of 14 amino acids. In DNA, the CDR3 is TGCGCCAGCAGCTTGGAGAGTAGCAATCAGCCCCAGCATTTT. Amino acid sequence: CASSLESSNQPQHF.

The V call is TRBV19, the J call TRBJ1-1, with a tentative D call TRBD1 (5 bases). Germline values: CDR1 LNHDA, CDR2 SQIVND (reference sequence). V was shortened by 0 bases and J by 11 bases, with 13 bases between the two germline ends. This CDR3 comprises 13 residues. CDR3 residues: CASSIDSGVEAFF. CDR3 in DNA: TGTGCCAGTAGTATAGATTCGGGGGTGGAGGCTTTCTTT.

This rearrangement joins TRBV6-4 to TRBJ1-1; TRBD1 might be the D (6 bases). The CDR3 runs to 16 residues. The germline gives CDR1 MRHNA, CDR2 SNTAGT. Deletions cut 2 bases from V and 7 bases from J, with 20 bases between. For the CDR3, the DNA is TGTGCCAGCAGTGACCCGGACAGCTCCCCCGCCTTTGAAGCTTTCTTT. Translation: CASSDPDSSPAFEAFF.

V gene TRBV7-9 combines with J gene TRBJ1-5, with no clear D. V was pared by 4 bases and J by 0 bases, with 4 bases between. Germline V lookup: CDR1 SEHNR, CDR2 FQNEAQ (reference sequence). This CDR3 comprises 13 residues. The CDR3: CASSSSSNQPQHF. Written as DNA, the CDR3 is TGTGCCAGCAGCTCGAGTAGCAATCAGCCCCAGCATTTT.

This sequence joins TRBV5-6 and TRBJ2-5; TRBD2 might be the D (6 bases). V was clipped by 4 bases and J by 5 bases, with 18 bases between them. This CDR3 has 15 residues. Germline V lookup: CDR1 SGHDT, CDR2 YYEEEE. The CDR3 here is CASSRRGAGPETQYF. The DNA of the CDR3 is TGTGCCAGCAGCCGCAGAGGGGCGGGGCCGGAGACCCAGTACTTC.

This chain joins TRBV18 and TRBJ1-1; 9 positions agree with TRBD1. The CDR3 consists of 14 residues. Losses at the gene ends were 4 bases for V and 1 base for J; bases not matched to a gene: 1. Germline CDR1 and CDR2: KGHSH and LQKENI. In DNA form, the CDR3 reads TGTGCCAGCTCACGGGACAGGGAGAACACTGAAGCTTTCTTT. As protein: CASSRDRENTEAFF.

This chain links TRBV27 with TRBJ2-3, with 8 nucleotides matching TRBD1. V gave up 5 bases and J gave up 5 bases; unmatched junction bases: 12. The CDR3 contains 16 residues. Germline lookup yields CDR1 MNHEY and CDR2 SMNVEV (reference sequence). As DNA, the CDR3 is TGTGCCAGCAGTCTCTCCGGGACAGGTACCAGAGATACGCAGTATTTT. It specifies CASSLSGTGTRDTQYF.

The chain carries TRBV7-9 and TRBJ2-7; 8 bases align to TRBD1. The germline CDR1 and CDR2 sequences are SEHNR and FQNEAQ (reference sequence). CDR3 length equals 14 residues. V lost 0 bases to trimming and J lost 2 bases; unmatched junction nucleotides: 0. The CDR3 loop reads CASSLATGAYEQYF. CDR3 sequence (DNA): TGTGCCAGCAGCTTAGCGACAGGGGCCTACGAGCAGTACTTC. Variable domain in full (rest from reference TRBV7-9 and TRBJ2-7): DTGVSQNPRHKITKRGQNVTFRCDPISEHNRLYWYRQTLGQGPEFLTYFQNEAQLEKSRLLSDRFSAERPKGSFSTLEIQRTEQGDSAMYLCASSLATGAYEQYFGPGTRLTVT.

This rearrangement joins TRBV13 to TRBJ2-7, with D possibly matching TRBD2 (5 bases). V was shortened by 4 bases and J by 6 bases, with 13 bases between the two germline ends. The CDR3 extends over 13 amino acids. In germline, CDR1 is PRHDT, CDR2 FYEKMQ (reference sequence). CDR3 loop: CASSSYRGLEQYF. CDR3 in DNA: TGTGCCAGCAGCTCATACCGGGGTCTCGAGCAGTACTTC.

The chain is built from TRBV6-5 and TRBJ2-7; D not certain. There are 13 residues in the CDR3. From germline, CDR1 is MNHEY and CDR2 SVGAGI. V was clipped by 4 bases and J by 5 bases, with 12 bases between them. CDR3 region: CASSFTGPHEQYF. CDR3 sequence (DNA): TGTGCCAGCAGTTTTACGGGTCCCCACGAGCAGTACTTC.

The V call is TRBV28, the J call TRBJ1-5; 7 bases align to TRBD1. Germline lookup yields CDR1 MDHEN and CDR2 SYDVKM. The CDR3 length is 14 residues. The trim removed 3 bases at V and 9 bases at J, leaving 8 bases unmatched. CDR3 sequence reads: CASSLRGPRWPQHF. The CDR3 DNA reads as TGTGCCAGCAGTTTGAGGGGGCCCCGATGGCCCCAGCATTTT.

V gene TRBV7-9 combines with J gene TRBJ2-6, with no clear D. Germline V gives CDR1 SEHNR, CDR2 FQNEAQ (reference sequence). V dropped 4 bases and J dropped 0 bases, with 7 bases sitting between them. The CDR3 sequence is 15 residues long. The chain's CDR3 is CASSSPSSGANVLTF. The CDR3 nucleotides read TGTGCCAGCAGCTCCCCCAGCTCTGGGGCCAACGTCCTGACTTTC. The full variable domain, completed using reference TRBV7-9 and TRBJ2-6, is DTGVSQNPRHKITKRGQNVTFRCDPISEHNRLYWYRQTLGQGPEFLTYFQNEAQLEKSRLLSDRFSAERPKGSFSTLEIQRTEQGDSAMYLCASSSPSSGANVLTFGAGSRLTVL.

This chain connects TRBV6-5 to TRBJ2-1, with 16 bases fitting TRBD2. The CDR3 runs to 15 residues. In germline, CDR1 is MNHEY, CDR2 SVGAGI. Losses at the gene ends were 8 bases for V and 7 bases for J; bases not matched to a gene: 5. The CDR3 sequence: CASRGLAGGGNEQFF. The CDR3 DNA reads TGTGCCAGCCGGGGACTAGCGGGAGGGGGGAATGAGCAGTTCTTC.